This T cell receptor (beta chain) was sequenced for a study of cytomegalovirus exposure and HLA in healthy donors (dated by TCRdb to about 2017). Some background on the complete study: An earlier analysis of approximately 640 of the donors reported roughly 270 Gb of sequence data and some 120 million unique TCR beta sequences from about 200 million T cells. An early release that covered about 600 HLA-typed donors contained around 300 gigabases of sequencing data and roughly 84 million unique TCR sequences. Among the approximately 420 genotyped donors, roughly 80% belonged to the genetic ancestry cluster associated with self-reported Caucasian donors. The study was designed to test whether signatures of past pathogen exposure could be identified by cataloging public T cell receptors. The study profiled the T cell repertoires of 500 to 800 subjects by immunosequencing and related them to cytomegalovirus serostatus. A separate validation cohort of over a hundred different subjects was used in addition to the 666-subject first cohort. To predict cytomegalovirus infection status, the study brought together high-throughput TCR immunosequencing, statistical association of individual TCRs with disease status, and machine learning. A later analysis re-analyzed previously published TCR beta repertoires from several hundred donors and added high-resolution HLA genotyping to study TCR occurrence patterns. In the later analysis, no new phenotypic data were used to find candidate immune exposures; instead, reliance was placed on TCR beta sequences and their occurrence across donors. To decide whether each TCR beta V gene segment behaved as functional or pseudogenic, an earlier analysis of approximately 590 of the donors relied on high-throughput TCR beta sequencing. Donor age, sex, ethnicity and CMV serostatus were compiled alongside the repertoire data. Genome-wide SNP genotypes for about 60% of the roughly 670 donors were used in a later genetic analysis, which treated that subset as a discovery cohort. All discovery cohort repertoires had been generated on a single sequencing platform. HLA typing covered class I and class II loci at four-digit resolution. Typing coverage varied by locus: roughly 620-630 donors for A, B, C, DRB1 and DQB1; some 520 for DQA1; more than 600 for DPA1; approximately 470 for DPB1. Several DR-DQ haplotypes were handled as single units for association and clustering, since linkage in the cohort was strong. On average, around 240,000 unique TCR beta nucleotide sequences were sequenced per donor among 398 genotyped donors of the cohort, with roughly 18% of those sequences being non-productive.

The protocol used for the library was the immunoSEQ multiplex PCR assay. For the multiplex PCR, a mixture combining 60 forward primers for TCR Vbeta segments and 13 reverse primers for TCR Jbeta segments was used. The CDR3 region of rearranged TCR beta genes was amplified from genomic DNA with a multiplex PCR assay. Amplified TCR beta libraries were sequenced as 87-base-pair reads on the Illumina HiSeq System. For the original study's pipeline: A later analysis counted about 80 million unique TCR beta chains across the 690 or so repertoires, and roughly 11 million of these chains were shared by at least two donors. To remove PCR and sequencing errors, raw reads were error-corrected and collapsed into unique sequences using a nearest-neighbor algorithm that merged closely related sequences. Alignment of CDR3 sequences to IMGT reference sequences was used to assign V, D and J gene segments. For a sequence to be retained, a match of at least six nucleotides to both a V gene segment and a J gene segment was required. A rearrangement was called productive if the CDR3 had no stop codons and remained in frame with V and J, and every other rearrangement was called non-productive. CDR3 was defined by IMGT convention, running from the second conserved V-encoded cysteine to the conserved J-encoded phenylalanine. The earlier analysis of about 570 of the donors excluded any sequence lacking an unambiguous match to a single V gene segment. An earlier analysis of some 500 of the donors classified V segments as functional when productive rearrangements were above 56.7% and as segregating when the standard deviation between donors was above 5%. A statistical classification framework was built for diagnosing cytomegalovirus status from the catalog of TCR beta chain sequences. In a later analysis, V and J genes were assigned by comparing TCR nucleotide sequences against IMGT/GENE-DB human TR gene sequences. A later analysis assigned CDR3 sequences and most-parsimonious VDJ recombination scenarios with the TCRdist pipeline. In a later analysis, every TCR beta chain was defined by the combination of its CDR3 amino acid sequence and its V-gene family, and reads without a unique V-gene family were dropped. In a later analysis, nearly 600 highly shared, low-generation-probability nucleotide sequences were removed to address suspected cross-contamination and a sequencing artifact. A later analysis calculated a clonal expansion index for each public chain from normalized within-repertoire ranks of inferred template counts. In a later analysis, generation probabilities were computed using a VDJ recombination model fitted to out-of-frame rearrangements, and the results were checked against IGoR. In a later analysis, hypergeometric tests were used to score TCR-TCR, TCR-HLA and TCR-CMV co-occurrence, with a repertoire-size bias correction applied to TCR pairs. False discovery rates were estimated in a later analysis by permuting HLA or CMV assignments 20 times. In a later analysis, co-occurring TCRs were grouped using DBSCAN, and TCRdist sequence similarity was added for clustering within HLA-allele-positive subsets. Repertoires with fewer than 30,000 or more than 120,000 public chains were left out of co-occurrence clustering, as were five repertoires with anomalous nucleotide sharing. TCRdb retrieved this table from immuneACCESS and kept in-frame rearrangements only. Not all clones are present; in checked studies, unresolved V genes account for under half, and no reason is known for the remainder. That table supplies the V and J calls and clone size; D and trimming were determined from the DNA. Recorded for this sample are about 160,000 clones; 80% to 90% of them occurred a single time. Under 2% of the sample belongs to the ten largest clones.

General conclusions and limits of the study: In an earlier analysis of approximately 600 of the donors, most TCR beta V segments were observed in productive rearrangements about 87% or about 30% of the time, broadly matching IMGT annotations. It was suggested by the authors that the approach could potentially be generalized to other disease states and immunological phenotypes. Assigning TCR associations to individual alleles was difficult when HLA alleles, especially DR and DQ, strongly co-occurred. The only immune exposure information available for the cohort was CMV serostatus. In a later analysis, HLA-associated TCR beta chains were found to be more clonally expanded and to have lower generation probabilities than equally common non-associated chains. In vitro tests confirmed that three of the cytomegalovirus-associated TCR beta chains recognize cytomegalovirus antigens. Correlated functional status among segregating V segments might reflect linkage disequilibrium, but an unknown experimental factor could not be ruled out. V-gene and J-gene trimming of TCR beta chains was associated with a missense DCLRE1C variant in a later genetic analysis, and the association was replicated in an independent cohort. Cytomegalovirus status was reported to be diagnosed by the classifier with high specificity and sensitivity in both the original and validation cohorts. In a later analysis, TCR association rates were found to vary across HLA loci, with the most associated TCRs seen for DRB1 alleles and the fewest for HLA-C alleles. Because HLA typing was missing for some donors at each locus, association tests included only the typed subset. Most CMV-associated TCR beta chains appeared to be HLA-restricted in a later analysis, and the HLA associations seemed to be driven largely by CMV exposure. According to a later genetic analysis, donors in an Asian-associated ancestry cluster had fewer N-insertions in productive TCRs than the approximately 650-donor mean. A total of some 180 TCR beta chains were listed by the study as associated with cytomegalovirus. In a later analysis, 16,951 TCR beta sequences were associated with specific HLA alleles at a false discovery rate of 0.05. In a later analysis, several top co-occurrence clusters were reported to appear linked to parvovirus B19, influenza, CMV and Epstein-Barr virus. Across donors, most TCR sequences were observed very rarely, whereas some public TCRs were present in many individuals. A further reported finding was that TCR beta sequences accurately predicted the HLA-A and HLA-B alleles for most subjects in the first cohort. Only TCR beta chains were sequenced in this cohort, and the absence of alpha or paired-chain data limited detectable features. Sequencing depth was assumed to be roughly uniform across donors in the presence/absence analyses, though that assumption may not hold. Over 15 rarely observed V segments, including chromosome 9 orphons, were excluded from the earlier analysis of a few hundred of the donors because counts were too low. A group of highly shared sequence variants was considered likely to be a technical artifact of the sequencing pipeline.

The cohort comprised 710 or so healthy bone marrow donors. At the time of sampling, all cohort members were nominally healthy, though unrecorded immune exposures were likely present. The donor was CMV seronegative and belonged to the group of roughly 330 seronegative cohort members. Every donor gave a peripheral blood sample, and the peripheral blood mononuclear cells from that sample were used for TCR beta sequencing. Genomic DNA was extracted from the blood cell samples with the Qiagen DNeasy Blood Extraction Kit. About this clone: Its recognized antigen is unknown. There are no base qualities to consult, and no much larger clone falls within one base.

Sequencing was performed on PBMCs. This TCR came from a woman younger than 35 in good health and CMV-seronegative.

The DNA sequence is TGTGCCAGCAGCCCCGGGCCCCCTTGGACTAATACGCAGTATTTT. Its protein is CASSPGPPWTNTQYF. This chain joins TRBV9 to TRBJ2-3; D gene: possibly TRBD2, on 6 matching bases. As encoded in the germline V gene, CDR1 is SGDLS while CDR2 is YYNGEE. The trim is 4 bases for V and 7 bases for J, with a gap of 19 bases between the germline ends. Including the terminal cysteine and phenylalanine, the CDR3 comprises 15 residues. Only the CDR3 DNA is retained, 45 bases long and in frame from the first base.